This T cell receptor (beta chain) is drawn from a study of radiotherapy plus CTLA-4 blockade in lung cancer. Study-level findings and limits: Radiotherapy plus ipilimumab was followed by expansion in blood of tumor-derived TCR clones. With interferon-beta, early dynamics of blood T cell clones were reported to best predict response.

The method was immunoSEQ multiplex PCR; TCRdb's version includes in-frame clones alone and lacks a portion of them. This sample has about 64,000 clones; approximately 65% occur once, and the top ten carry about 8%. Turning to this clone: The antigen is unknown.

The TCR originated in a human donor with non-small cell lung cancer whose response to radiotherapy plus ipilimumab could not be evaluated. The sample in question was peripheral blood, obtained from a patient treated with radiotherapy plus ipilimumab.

The CDR3 sequence is CASPPHTGEADTQYF. For the CDR3, the DNA is TGTGCCAGCCCTCCCCACACAGGGGAAGCAGATACGCAGTATTTT. The chain couples TRBV28 to TRBJ2-3, with TRBD1 matching 7 bases. The length of the CDR3 is 15 residues. Trimming at V came to 8 bases and at J to 4 bases, leaving 12 bases not matched to a gene. Germline CDR1 MDHEN, CDR2 SYDVKM.